The source of this TCR beta chain is a study of identical twins (dated by TCRdb to about 2016). In the study overall: To test whether fetal clonotypes persist, the study used deep sequencing on TCR alpha and beta repertoires from monozygotic twins, unrelated adults of various ages, and cord blood. To rule out contamination, the twin experiments were replicated at different times with different library preparation protocols.

What the authors observed across the whole study: Invariant T cells such as MAIT and iNKT could partly confound zero-insertion analyses, though diverse VJ usage argued against this for most clonotypes. Conclusions relied on cross-sectional statistical analysis, since the same donors could not be followed over many years. In monozygotic twins, out-of-frame TCR alpha sharing was systematically underestimated by recombination models, although the models agreed with sharing between unrelated individuals. In beta out-of-frame sequences, excess twin sharing was weaker, because having fewer shared sequences lowered the signal-to-noise ratio. Fewer insertions were carried by abundant cord blood beta clonotypes, a similar but weaker trend appeared in young adult naive repertoires, and no such trend appeared in memory repertoires. Out-of-frame TCR alpha sequences shared between twins showed an excess of low generation-probability sequences compared with coincidental sharing between unrelated individuals.

To prepare the library, 5' RACE was applied. The sequencing machine was an Illumina HiSeq 2000. Template switching added a universal primer binding site, and the final cDNA carried a unique molecular identifier that allowed TCR cDNA molecules to be counted accurately. Specific primers in the conserved constant-segment region were used to synthesize first-strand cDNA for the TCR alpha and beta chains. To control for contamination, every cDNA library was double barcoded, receiving both a SMART-Mk sample barcode and Illumina barcodes. TruSeq adapter sequences along with Illumina sample barcodes were introduced in two successive PCR steps. TCR alpha and beta cDNA libraries were sequenced on the Illumina HiSeq platform with custom primers. Per the authors' processing: Raw reads were processed with MiGEC to extract unique molecular identifiers, and MiXCR was used to determine CDR3 positions. Recombination models were inferred per individual with the repgenHMM and IGoR tools using an EM algorithm. The analysis of shared clonotypes was done with the tcR package in R, with sharing normalized by the product of cloneset sizes. To study raw recombination free of thymic and clonal selection effects, out-of-frame nonproductive sequences were analyzed. Clones were called with MiXCR by TCRdb after fastp trimmed the public reads at Q25, and only in-frame beta chains were retained. Rows are unified per CDR3 protein, each entry keeping the most common DNA and genes. These V and J calls rely on TCRdb rather than the paper's analysis. The sample has some 560,000 distinct CDR3 sequences on record, approximately 9.6% of them singletons. The ten largest clones represent under 3% of the sample.

All donors were healthy Caucasians. Three pairs of female monozygotic twins, all aged roughly 18 to 29 years, were included in the twin cohort. Peripheral blood mononuclear cells were the source from which RNA for the TCR libraries was isolated. This clonotype has a count of ten or more. This receptor's antigen is unknown. The input lacks base qualities; no much larger clone sits a single base away. The germline V gene specifies SGDLS as CDR1 and YYNGEE as CDR2. Measured from the cysteine to the phenylalanine, the CDR3 is 16 residues long. Of the read, only the CDR3 DNA is kept; its 48 bases are in frame from base 1. V gives up 3 bases and J gives up 8 bases, and the segment between their germline ends measures 21 bases. This sample was shared with a second study, whose subject was yellow fever vaccine responses in identical twins. The second study reports: The authors reported that the T cell response to vaccination in identical twins appeared partly convergent and partly personalized. The study precisely tracked vaccine-responding T cell clones in identical twins.

The sequencing sample was made of PBMCs. The chain is encoded by TRBV9 joined to TRBJ2-1; matching of 6 bases hints at TRBD2 as the D gene. The receptor was isolated from a woman younger than 30 in good health. The CDR3 region reads CASSASGTELEDEQFF. The DNA is TGTGCCAGCAGCGCCTCCGGGACTGAGCTTGAGGATGAGCAGTTCTTC.